A selection of T cell receptor beta chains follows, all from one sample in a study of identical twins. TCRdb used MiXCR to reprocess the 5' RACE reads, holding one entry per CDR3 protein. The sample consists of some 440,000 distinct CDR3 sequences, less than 25% of them appearing once. These data are also associated with another study on T cells expressing NK-cell markers.

Sequencing was done on a sample of CD4+ T cells sorted from blood. These receptors were taken from a woman between 18 and 30 years old in good health. Each CDR3 is given with its conserved first and last residue. D genes are given only for firm matches. Expanded clones get a size class; other rows say once, few or many, or leave the size out.

>TRBD2|TRBV12-3/TRBV12-4|TRBJ2-3|-
CASSQTSGGENTQYF
TGTGCCAGCAGTCAAACTAGCGGGGGGGAAAATACGCAGTATTTT
>TRBD2|TRBV20-1|TRBJ2-1|-
CSARTSGGANEQFF
TGCAGTGCTCGGACTAGCGGGGGGGCTAATGAGCAGTTCTTC
>TRBD1|TRBV12-3/TRBV12-4|TRBJ1-5|few
CASSLGRDRGNQPQHF
TGTGCCAGCAGTTTAGGCCGGGACAGGGGCAATCAGCCCCAGCATTTT
>TRBD2|TRBV6-5|TRBJ2-7|few
CASSYLSSGASYEQYF
TGTGCCAGCAGTTACCTGTCTAGCGGGGCCTCCTACGAGCAGTACTTC
>-|TRBV20-1|TRBJ2-1|few
CSVVGVGEQFF
TGCAGTGTTGTGGGGGTCGGTGAGCAGTTCTTC
>-|TRBV5-5|TRBJ2-7|-
CASSLVPNSGSYEQYF
TGTGCCAGCAGCTTGGTGCCGAATTCGGGGTCCTACGAGCAGTACTTC
>-|TRBV6-1|TRBJ2-7|-
CASSKGRNRLEQYF
TGTGCCAGCAGTAAGGGACGGAACCGATTGGAGCAGTACTTC
>-|TRBV10-3|TRBJ2-3|-
CAISVMGTGSTDTQYF
TGTGCCATCAGTGTTATGGGAACGGGGAGCACAGATACGCAGTATTTT
>TRBD2|TRBV3-1|TRBJ2-5|few
CASSSSGGAETQYF
TGTGCCAGCAGCAGTAGCGGGGGGGCCGAGACCCAGTACTTC
>TRBD1|TRBV7-3|TRBJ2-2|few
CASSRDRDTGELFF
TGTGCCAGCTCCCGGGACAGGGACACCGGGGAGCTGTTTTTT
>-|TRBV5-1|TRBJ2-3|-
CASSFLARFTDTQYF
TGCGCCAGCAGCTTTCTAGCCAGGTTCACAGATACGCAGTATTTT
>TRBD2|TRBV4-3|TRBJ2-1|-
CASSQDWRTSGRAEQFF
TGCGCCAGCAGCCAAGATTGGCGGACTAGCGGGAGGGCTGAGCAGTTCTTC
>TRBD1|TRBV12-3/TRBV12-4|TRBJ1-1|few
CASSSRQGLEAFF
TGTGCCAGCAGCTCGAGACAGGGCCTGGAAGCTTTCTTT
>TRBD1|TRBV6-1|TRBJ1-1|-
CASKGRRDSLEAFF
TGTGCCAGCAAGGGGAGACGGGACAGCCTTGAAGCTTTCTTT
>-|TRBV11-1|TRBJ2-7|-
CASSPGHTITYEQYF
TGTGCCAGCAGCCCTGGACACACAATAACCTACGAGCAGTACTTC
>-|TRBV6-5|TRBJ2-5|few
CASSYSGSSDFQETQYF
TGTGCCAGCAGTTACTCCGGTTCTAGCGATTTCCAAGAGACCCAGTACTTC
>-|TRBV5-1|TRBJ2-2|-
CASSSWQGTGELFF
TGCGCCAGCAGCTCCTGGCAGGGGACCGGGGAGCTGTTTTTT
>-|TRBV20-1|TRBJ2-5|-
CSVRRYQETQYF
TGCAGTGTCAGGCGGTACCAAGAGACCCAGTACTTC
>TRBD2|TRBV6-4|TRBJ2-5|-
CASSEEERGTQYF
TGTGCCAGCAGTGAAGAGGAGCGGGGGACCCAGTACTTC
>-|TRBV15|TRBJ1-2|-
CATSPSWGIGYTF
TGTGCCACCAGCCCCAGCTGGGGGATTGGCTACACCTTC
>TRBD1|TRBV6-1|TRBJ2-2|-
CASSKGTDVRELFF
TGTGCCAGCAGTAAGGGGACAGACGTCCGGGAGCTGTTTTTT
>-|TRBV10-3|TRBJ2-7|few
CAISAEVLGEQYF
TGTGCCATCAGTGCGGAGGTCCTCGGCGAGCAGTACTTC
>-|TRBV5-5|TRBJ2-3|-
CASSLVSVDTQYF
TGTGCCAGCAGCTTGGTGTCTGTGGATACGCAGTATTTT
>-|TRBV5-6|TRBJ1-5|-
CASSSLGGGQPQHF
TGTGCCAGCAGTAGCTTGGGGGGTGGTCAGCCCCAGCATTTT
>TRBD1|TRBV7-9|TRBJ1-1|few
CASSHQPGQGNTEAFF
TGTGCCAGCAGCCACCAGCCGGGACAGGGGAACACTGAAGCTTTCTTT
>-|TRBV6-5|TRBJ1-5|-
CASSYSSDQPQHF
TGTGCCAGCAGTTACTCGAGCGATCAGCCCCAGCATTTT
>-|TRBV5-1|TRBJ2-2|few
CASGWSLNTGELFF
TGCGCCAGCGGATGGAGTCTGAACACCGGGGAGCTGTTTTTT
>TRBD1|TRBV5-6|TRBJ2-5|-
CASSLYRGSQETQYF
TGTGCCAGCAGCTTATACAGGGGATCCCAAGAGACCCAGTACTTC
>TRBD1|TRBV6-5|TRBJ1-6|-
CASSSWDRGNSPLHF
TGTGCCAGCAGTTCTTGGGACAGGGGAAATTCACCCCTCCACTTT
>-|TRBV15|TRBJ2-4|-
CATSGPKNIQYF
TGTGCCACCAGCGGACCAAAAAACATTCAGTACTTC
>TRBD2|TRBV20-1|TRBJ2-1|few
CSASSSGGMNEQFF
TGCAGTGCTAGTAGTAGCGGGGGGATGAATGAGCAGTTCTTC
>-|TRBV3-1|TRBJ2-1|-
CASSQGIRMDEQFF
TGTGCCAGCAGCCAGGGTATACGTATGGATGAGCAGTTCTTC
>TRBD2|TRBV5-1|TRBJ2-1|-
CASSLILGLDGSQQFF
TGCGCCAGCAGCTTAATACTAGGACTAGATGGGTCACAGCAGTTCTTC
>-|TRBV29-1|TRBJ2-4|-
CSVDGGDNIQYF
TGCAGCGTTGATGGGGGCGATAACATTCAGTACTTC
>-|TRBV20-1|TRBJ2-1|-
CSASGEGEQFF
TGCAGTGCTAGCGGGGAAGGTGAGCAGTTCTTC
>-|TRBV3-1|TRBJ1-1|-
CASSHNRGSVNTEAFF
TGTGCCAGCAGCCATAATAGGGGATCAGTGAACACTGAAGCTTTCTTT
>TRBD2|TRBV5-6|TRBJ2-1|-
CASIVSGSLGNEQFF
TGTGCCAGCATCGTTAGCGGGAGTTTGGGCAATGAGCAGTTCTTC
>TRBD2|TRBV12-3/TRBV12-4|TRBJ2-3|-
CASRYHVSASGGGTQYF
TGTGCCAGCAGATACCATGTGTCGGCTAGCGGGGGTGGTACGCAGTATTTT
>TRBD1|TRBV29-1|TRBJ1-1|few
CSVGTDTGTEAFF
TGCAGCGTCGGGACAGACACGGGGACTGAAGCTTTCTTT
>-|TRBV7-9|TRBJ2-7|few
CASRLHTGYEQYF
TGTGCCAGCAGGCTTCATACAGGGTACGAGCAGTACTTC
>TRBD2|TRBV4-2|TRBJ2-2|-
CASSPSGLAGGANTGELFF
TGTGCCAGCAGCCCGTCGGGGCTAGCGGGGGGCGCGAACACCGGGGAGCTGTTTTTT